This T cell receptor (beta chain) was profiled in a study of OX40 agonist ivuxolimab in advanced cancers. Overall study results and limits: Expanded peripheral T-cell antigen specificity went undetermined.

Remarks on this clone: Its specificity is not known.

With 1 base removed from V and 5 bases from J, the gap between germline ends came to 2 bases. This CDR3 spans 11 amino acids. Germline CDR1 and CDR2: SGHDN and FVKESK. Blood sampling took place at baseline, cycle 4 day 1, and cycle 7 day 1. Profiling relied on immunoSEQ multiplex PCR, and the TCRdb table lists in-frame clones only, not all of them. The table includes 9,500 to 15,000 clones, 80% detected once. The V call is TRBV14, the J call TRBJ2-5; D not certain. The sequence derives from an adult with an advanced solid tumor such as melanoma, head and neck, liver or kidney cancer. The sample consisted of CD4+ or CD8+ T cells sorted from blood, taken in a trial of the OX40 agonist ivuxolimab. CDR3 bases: TGTGCCAGCAGCCAAGCGGAGACCCAGTACTTC. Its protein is CASSQAETQYF.